This TCR beta chain was sequenced in a study of human T cells and chemical hapten exposure. This clonotype has just a few counts. Total RNA came from unfractionated whole blood. Unique molecular identifiers were linked by the library to individual cDNA molecules. Original methodology: Counts of TCRs in each sample centred on a median of about 99,000 and extended from roughly 23,000 to 700,000. TCRdb ran MiXCR on the 5' RACE reads and lists one entry per CDR3 protein. None of the V and J calls come from the authors' own analysis; TCRdb made them. In the table there are tens of thousands of distinct CDR3 sequences, less than 9.5% of which are singletons. The V gene's germline CDR1 is SNHLY and CDR2 FYNNEI. The CDR3 length is 15 residues. Trimming took 7 bases from V and 4 from J, leaving 18 bases between them.

The chain has TRBV2 and TRBJ2-3, with no clear D. This sequence was found in a male donor in good health. The chain's CDR3 is CASTYPAFSADTQYF. CDR3 coding DNA: TGTGCCAGCACCTATCCCGCTTTCAGTGCAGATACGCAGTATTTT.